The TCR beta chain described here comes from a study of molecular identifiers for immune sequencing clone quantification. The wider study: Replicate runs used RNA from roughly 20,000 or 100,000 naive CD8 cells, which was split five ways into aliquots, and four of those aliquots were then sequenced.

This CDR3 is 13 amino acids long. The junction had 3 bases not matched to a gene; V was cut back by 6 bases and J by 6 bases. Germline values: CDR1 MDHEN, CDR2 SYDVKM. Study-level results: Clones above 20 RNA copies held over 98% of effector molecules, under 1% in naive cells.

TCRdb reprocessed the PCR reads via MiXCR and lists one record per CDR3 protein. The top ten hold roughly 0.85% of the sample, which has 75,000 to 100,000 distinct CDR3 sequences, under 20% seen once. Libraries from naive CD8 cells were generated from about 20,000 to 1,000,000 sorted cells (with 10%, 30% or 50% RNA). Naive CD8 T cells, phenotype CD8+CD4-CCR7+CD45RA+, were sorted. As to this clonotype: Its target is unknown.

The sequenced sample consisted of naive CD8+ T cells from blood, with Jurkat cell RNA spiked in. Noted subset: FACS-sorted CD8+CD4-CCR7+CD45RA+ naive T cells. V is TRBV28 and J is TRBJ1-1, with TRBD1 identical over 11 bases. This TCR was recovered from a human donor in good health. Some libraries in this study had Jurkat cell RNA spiked in. DNA for the CDR3: TGTGCCAGCAGGGACAGGGGGCTGCCTGAAGCTTTCTTT. Its translation: CASRDRGLPEAFF. The full variable domain, with the rest looked up from reference TRBV28 and TRBJ1-1, is DVKVTQSSRYLVKRTGEKVFLECVQDMDHENMFWYRQDPGLGLRLIYFSYDVKMKEKGDIPEGYSVSREKKERFSLILESASTNQTSMYLCASRDRGLPEAFFGQGTRLTVV.